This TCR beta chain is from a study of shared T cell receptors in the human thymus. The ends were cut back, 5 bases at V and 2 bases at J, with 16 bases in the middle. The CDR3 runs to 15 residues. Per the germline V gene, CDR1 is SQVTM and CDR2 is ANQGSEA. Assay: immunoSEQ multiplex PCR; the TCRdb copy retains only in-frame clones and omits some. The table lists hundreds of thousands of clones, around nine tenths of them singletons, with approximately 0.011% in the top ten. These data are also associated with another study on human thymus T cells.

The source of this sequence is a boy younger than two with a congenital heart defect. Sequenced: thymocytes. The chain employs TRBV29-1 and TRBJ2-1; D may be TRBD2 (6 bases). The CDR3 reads CSVLTRLVAYNEQFF. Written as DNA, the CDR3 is TGCAGCGTTCTCACCCGACTAGTCGCCTACAATGAGCAGTTCTTC.